This TCR beta chain appears in the sequencing data of a study of blood T cell repertoires in COVID-19. Study details: Samples taken during acute and convalescent COVID-19 were collected in the United States, Italy and Spain.

Participants were placed into cohorts based on the clinical history they reported. Individuals in the exposed group had encountered a COVID-19 case within 2 weeks preceding study entry. Libraries were prepared by immunoSEQ multiplex PCR; TCRdb keeps only in-frame clonotypes and omits some of them. Of roughly 200,000 clones in the sample, 70% to 90% were seen once. CDR3 length equals 17 residues. Germline lookup yields CDR1 MNHEY and CDR2 SMNVEV (reference sequence). V trimming: 2 bases; J trimming: 8 bases; junction bases outside the gene matches: 12. The chain employs TRBV27 and TRBJ1-4; 9 nucleotides match TRBD1. The clonotype originates from a woman aged 30 to 39 who had been exposed to COVID-19. Source material: PBMCs or T cells enriched from blood (not recorded which). CDR3 sequence reads: CASSLALGGQGDEKLFF. CDR3 in DNA: TGTGCCAGCAGTTTAGCGTTAGGGGGACAGGGAGACGAAAAACTGTTTTTT.